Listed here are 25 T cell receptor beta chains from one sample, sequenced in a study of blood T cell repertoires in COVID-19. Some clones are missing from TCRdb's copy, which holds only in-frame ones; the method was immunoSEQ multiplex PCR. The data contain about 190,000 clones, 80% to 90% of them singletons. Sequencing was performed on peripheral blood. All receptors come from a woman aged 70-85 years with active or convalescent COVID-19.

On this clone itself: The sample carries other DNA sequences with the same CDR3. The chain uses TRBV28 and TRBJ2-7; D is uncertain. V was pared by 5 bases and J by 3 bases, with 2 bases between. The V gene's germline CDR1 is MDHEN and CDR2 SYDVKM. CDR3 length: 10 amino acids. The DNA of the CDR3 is TGTGCCAGCAGTCACTACGAGCAGTACTTC. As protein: CASSHYEQYF.

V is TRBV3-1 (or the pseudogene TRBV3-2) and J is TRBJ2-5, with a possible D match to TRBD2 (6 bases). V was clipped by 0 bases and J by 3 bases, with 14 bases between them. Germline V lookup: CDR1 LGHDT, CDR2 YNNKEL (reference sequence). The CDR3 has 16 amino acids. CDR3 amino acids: CASSQDAAGWEETQYF. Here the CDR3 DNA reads TGTGCCAGCAGCCAAGACGCTGCGGGGTGGGAAGAGACCCAGTACTTC.

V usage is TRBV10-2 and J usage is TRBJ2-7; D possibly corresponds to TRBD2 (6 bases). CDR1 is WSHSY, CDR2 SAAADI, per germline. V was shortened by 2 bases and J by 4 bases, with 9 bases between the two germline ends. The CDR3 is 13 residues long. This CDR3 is CASSEAGRYEQYF. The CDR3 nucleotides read TGCGCCAGCAGTGAGGCAGGGAGGTACGAGCAGTACTTC.

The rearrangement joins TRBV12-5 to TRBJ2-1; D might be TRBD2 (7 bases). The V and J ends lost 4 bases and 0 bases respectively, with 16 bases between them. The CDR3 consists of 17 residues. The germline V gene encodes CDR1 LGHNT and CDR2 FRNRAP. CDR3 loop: CASGSDSGTSSYNEQFF. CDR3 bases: TGTGCTAGTGGTTCCGACAGCGGGACAAGCTCCTACAATGAGCAGTTCTTC.

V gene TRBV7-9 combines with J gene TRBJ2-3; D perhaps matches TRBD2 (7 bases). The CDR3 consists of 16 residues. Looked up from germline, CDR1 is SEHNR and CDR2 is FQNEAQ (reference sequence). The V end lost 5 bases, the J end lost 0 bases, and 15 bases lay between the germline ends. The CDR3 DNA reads TGTGCCAGCAGCCCGCGGGGGCGGGCTAGCACAGATACGCAGTATTTT. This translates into CASSPRGRASTDTQYF.

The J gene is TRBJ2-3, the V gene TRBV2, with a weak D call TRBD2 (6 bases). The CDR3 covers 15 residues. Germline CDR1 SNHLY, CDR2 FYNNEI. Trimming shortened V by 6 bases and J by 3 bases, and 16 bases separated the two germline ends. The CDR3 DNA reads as TGTGCCAGCAGGTTGGAGGAGGGCCTTACAGATACGCAGTATTTT. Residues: CASRLEEGLTDTQYF.

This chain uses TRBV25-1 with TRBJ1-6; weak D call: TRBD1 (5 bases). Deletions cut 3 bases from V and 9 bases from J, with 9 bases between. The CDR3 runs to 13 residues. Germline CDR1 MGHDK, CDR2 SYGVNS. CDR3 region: CASSDRASSPLHF. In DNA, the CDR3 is TGTGCCAGCAGTGACAGGGCTTCTTCACCCCTCCACTTT.

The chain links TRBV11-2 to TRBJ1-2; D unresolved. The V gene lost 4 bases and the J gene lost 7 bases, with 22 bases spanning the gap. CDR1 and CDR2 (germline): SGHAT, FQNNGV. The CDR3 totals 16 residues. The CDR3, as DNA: TGTGCCAGCAGCTATGAAGGACGGAGTCCGGGAGGTGGCTACACCTTC. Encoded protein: CASSYEGRSPGGGYTF.

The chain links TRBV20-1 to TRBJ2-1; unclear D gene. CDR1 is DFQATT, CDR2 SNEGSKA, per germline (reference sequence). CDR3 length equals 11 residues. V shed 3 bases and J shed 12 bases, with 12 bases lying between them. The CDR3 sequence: CSASFEAGQFF. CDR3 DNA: TGCAGTGCTAGTTTCGAGGCCGGGCAGTTCTTC.

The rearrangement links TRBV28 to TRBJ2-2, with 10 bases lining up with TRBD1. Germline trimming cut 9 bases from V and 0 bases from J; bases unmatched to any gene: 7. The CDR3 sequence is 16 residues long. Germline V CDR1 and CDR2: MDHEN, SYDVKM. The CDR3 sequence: CASRTGGTANTGELFF. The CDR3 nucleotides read TGTGCCAGTCGGACAGGGGGGACGGCGAACACCGGGGAGCTGTTTTTT.

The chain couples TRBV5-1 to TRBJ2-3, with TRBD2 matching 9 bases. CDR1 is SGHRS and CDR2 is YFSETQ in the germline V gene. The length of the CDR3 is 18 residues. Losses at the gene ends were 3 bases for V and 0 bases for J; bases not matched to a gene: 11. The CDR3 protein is CASSSGPLSGGSTDTQYF. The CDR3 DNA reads TGCGCCAGCAGCTCCGGCCCCCTTAGCGGGGGAAGCACAGATACGCAGTATTTT.

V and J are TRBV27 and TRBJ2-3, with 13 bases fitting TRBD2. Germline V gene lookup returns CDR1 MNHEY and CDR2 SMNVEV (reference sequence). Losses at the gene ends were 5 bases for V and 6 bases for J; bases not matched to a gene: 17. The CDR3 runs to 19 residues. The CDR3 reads CASSLDRMGLAGLVDTQYF. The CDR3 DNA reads TGTGCCAGCAGTCTGGACAGGATGGGACTAGCGGGACTAGTGGATACGCAGTATTTT.

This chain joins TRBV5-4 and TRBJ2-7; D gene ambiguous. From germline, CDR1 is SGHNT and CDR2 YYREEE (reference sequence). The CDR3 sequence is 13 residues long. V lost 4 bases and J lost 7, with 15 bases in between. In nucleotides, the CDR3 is TGTGCCAGCAGCGGGCCCACCTCGTGGGAGCAGTACTTC. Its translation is CASSGPTSWEQYF.

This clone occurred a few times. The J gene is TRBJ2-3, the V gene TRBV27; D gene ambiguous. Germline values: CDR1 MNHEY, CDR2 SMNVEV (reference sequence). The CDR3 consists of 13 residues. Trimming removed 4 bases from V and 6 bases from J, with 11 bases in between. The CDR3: CASSSHPRDTQYF. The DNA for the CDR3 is TGTGCCAGCAGTTCTCACCCCCGGGATACGCAGTATTTT.

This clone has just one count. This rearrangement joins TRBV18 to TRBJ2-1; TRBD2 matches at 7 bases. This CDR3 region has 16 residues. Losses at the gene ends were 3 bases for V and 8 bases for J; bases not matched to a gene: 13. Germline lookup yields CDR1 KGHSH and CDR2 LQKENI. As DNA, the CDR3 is TGTGCCAGCTCACCCGCGGGAAAGGCTCGGGGGGATGAGCAGTTCTTC. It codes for CASSPAGKARGDEQFF.

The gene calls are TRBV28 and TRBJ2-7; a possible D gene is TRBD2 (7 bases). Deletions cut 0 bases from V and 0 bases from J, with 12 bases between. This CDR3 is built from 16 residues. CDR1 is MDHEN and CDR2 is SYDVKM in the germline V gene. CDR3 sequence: CASSLWGGTFSYEQYF. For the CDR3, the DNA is TGTGCCAGCAGTTTATGGGGGGGGACATTCTCCTACGAGCAGTACTTC. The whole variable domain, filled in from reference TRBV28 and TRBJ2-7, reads DVKVTQSSRYLVKRTGEKVFLECVQDMDHENMFWYRQDPGLGLRLIYFSYDVKMKEKGDIPEGYSVSREKKERFSLILESASTNQTSMYLCASSLWGGTFSYEQYFGPGTRLTVT.

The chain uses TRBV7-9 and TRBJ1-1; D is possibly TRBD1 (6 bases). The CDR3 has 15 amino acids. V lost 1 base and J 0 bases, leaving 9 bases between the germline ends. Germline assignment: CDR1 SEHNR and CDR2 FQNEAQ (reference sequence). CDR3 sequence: CASSLGAGVNTEAFF. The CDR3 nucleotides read TGTGCCAGCAGCTTAGGAGCAGGGGTGAACACTGAAGCTTTCTTT.

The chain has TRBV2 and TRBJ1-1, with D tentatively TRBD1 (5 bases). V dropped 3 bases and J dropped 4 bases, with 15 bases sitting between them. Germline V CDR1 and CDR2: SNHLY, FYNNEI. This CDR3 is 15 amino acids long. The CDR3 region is CASSDGLGGITEAFF. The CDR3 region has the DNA TGTGCCAGCAGTGACGGCCTCGGGGGGATCACTGAAGCTTTCTTT.

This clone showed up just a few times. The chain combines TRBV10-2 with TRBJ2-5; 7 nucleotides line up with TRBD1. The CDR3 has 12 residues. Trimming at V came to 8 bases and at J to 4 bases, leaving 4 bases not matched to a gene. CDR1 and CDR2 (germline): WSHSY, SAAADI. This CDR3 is CASSYRGETQYF. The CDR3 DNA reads TGCGCCAGCTCCTACAGGGGAGAGACCCAGTACTTC.

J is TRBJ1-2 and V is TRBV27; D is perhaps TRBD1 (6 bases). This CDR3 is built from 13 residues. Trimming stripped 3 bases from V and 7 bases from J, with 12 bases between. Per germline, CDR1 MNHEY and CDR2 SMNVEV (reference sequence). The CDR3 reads CASSFLRQAGYTF. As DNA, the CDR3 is TGTGCCAGCAGTTTTCTTAGACAGGCTGGCTACACCTTC.

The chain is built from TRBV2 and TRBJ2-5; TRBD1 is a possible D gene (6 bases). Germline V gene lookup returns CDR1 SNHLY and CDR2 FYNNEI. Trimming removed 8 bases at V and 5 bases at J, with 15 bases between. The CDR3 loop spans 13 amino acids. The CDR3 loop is CASGAGVPETQYF. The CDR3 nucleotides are TGTGCCAGCGGCGCAGGGGTTCCGGAGACCCAGTACTTC.

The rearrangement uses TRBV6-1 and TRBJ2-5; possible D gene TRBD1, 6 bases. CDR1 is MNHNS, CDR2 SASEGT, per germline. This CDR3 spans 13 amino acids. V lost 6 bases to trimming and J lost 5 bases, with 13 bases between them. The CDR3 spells CASRTQGSETQYF. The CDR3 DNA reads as TGTGCCAGCAGGACACAGGGCTCGGAGACCCAGTACTTC.

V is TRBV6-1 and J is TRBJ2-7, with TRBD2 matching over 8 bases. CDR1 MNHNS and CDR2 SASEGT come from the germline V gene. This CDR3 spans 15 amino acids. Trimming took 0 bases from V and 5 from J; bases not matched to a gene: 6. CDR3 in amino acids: CASSEAGGRWDEQYF. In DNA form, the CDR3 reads TGTGCCAGCAGTGAAGCGGGCGGGAGGTGGGACGAGCAGTACTTC.

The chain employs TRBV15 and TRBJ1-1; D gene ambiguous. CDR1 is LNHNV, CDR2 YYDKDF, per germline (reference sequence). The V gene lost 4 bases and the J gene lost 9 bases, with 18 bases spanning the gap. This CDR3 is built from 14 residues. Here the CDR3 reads CATSTGRVGHKAFF. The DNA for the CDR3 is TGTGCCACCAGCACGGGGAGGGTGGGCCACAAAGCTTTCTTT.

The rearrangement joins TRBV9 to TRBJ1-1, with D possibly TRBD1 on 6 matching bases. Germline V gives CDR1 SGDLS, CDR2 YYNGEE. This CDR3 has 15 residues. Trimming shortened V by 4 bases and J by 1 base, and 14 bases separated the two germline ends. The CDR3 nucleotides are TGTGCCAGCAGCCCGTGGAGGGGGGGGAACACTGAAGCTTTCTTT. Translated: CASSPWRGGNTEAFF.